This entry describes one T cell receptor beta chain. Antigen unknown. The sample comes from a study of CD8+ T cells in alopecia areata. On the study more broadly: Each day, treated patients took oral tofacitinib twice, at 5 to 10 mg per dose. Study-level results: Lesional scalp, especially alopecia totalis/universalis, showed higher clonality than normal scalp. Many of the expanded lesional clones endured in scalp and blood while on tofacitinib.

Trimming pared 3 bases from V and 5 bases from J, leaving 14 bases between. The CDR3 sequence is 14 residues long. Germline V gives CDR1 LNHNV, CDR2 YYDKDF (reference sequence). Following extraction, RNA underwent reverse transcription to cDNA, which served as the sequencing template. Assay used: immunoSEQ multiplex PCR; TCRdb lists only in-frame clones, some missing. Of about 110,000 clones in the sample, about 83% are singletons; the top ten hold 20% to 25%. Treatment indicated: oral pan-JAK inhibitor, 5-10 mg twice daily. The study team obtained lesional scalp punch biopsies and peripheral blood from alopecia areata patients.

The input for sequencing was CD8+ T cells sorted from blood, taken at week 24, from a patient treated with tofacitinib. The chain couples TRBV15 to TRBJ2-7, with D tentatively TRBD1 or TRBD2 (5 bases each). The receptor was isolated from a human donor with alopecia areata. The CDR3, as DNA: TGTGCCACCAGCAGCAGGACGGGGCGGGACGAGCAGTACTTC. Encoded protein: CATSSRTGRDEQYF.